Below, 15 T cell receptor beta chains from the same sample are listed, as sequenced in a study of post-analysis software for immune sequencing data. Notes on the study in general: In patients, TRBV5-6, TRBV5-1 and TRBV20-1 belonged to several TRBV segments found more frequently than in controls.

Antigens for these TCRs are unknown. Built from TCR beta cDNA, the libraries had unique molecular identifiers in them. TCRdb independently ran MiXCR on the PCR reads; one entry per CDR3 protein. The table records hundreds of thousands of distinct CDR3 sequences, around 64% of them present only once. The specimen sequenced was blood. The receptor source for this set is a girl under 10 years old with multiple sclerosis.

The chain carries TRBV20-1 and TRBJ2-3, with D possibly matching TRBD2 (7 bases). The CDR3 length is 16 residues. The V end was cut by 3 bases, the J end by 6 bases, with 22 bases between. Looked up from germline, CDR1 is DFQATT and CDR2 is SNEGSKA (reference sequence). Written as DNA, the CDR3 is TGCAGTGCTAGGCTTTTGGGGGGGCCGTGGACGGATACGCAGTATTTT. Residues: CSARLLGGPWTDTQYF.

Only a few counts were recorded for this clonotype. This chain joins TRBV29-1 and TRBJ2-1; 8 bases match TRBD2. Unmatched junction bases numbered 13, after V lost 7 bases and J lost 5 bases. This CDR3 has 15 amino acids. From germline, CDR1 is SQVTM and CDR2 ANQGSEA. CDR3 protein: CSGDRTGTRNNEQFF. The CDR3 nucleotides read TGCAGCGGAGATAGGACCGGGACTAGGAACAATGAGCAGTTCTTC.

The sample holds a few counts of this clonotype. The chain couples TRBV7-6 to TRBJ2-7; 8 bases agree with TRBD2. The germline V gene has CDR1 SGHVS and CDR2 FNYEAQ. V was clipped by 1 base and J by 1 base; unmatched bases: 6. CDR3 length: 16 amino acids. The DNA for the CDR3 is TGTGCCAGCAGCTTAGATGCGGCGGGAGGATCCTACGAGCAGTACTTC. As protein: CASSLDAAGGSYEQYF.

The table lists this clonotype with a few counts. The chain couples TRBV5-1 to TRBJ2-1; 14 bases agree with TRBD2. The ends lost 5 bases at V and 9 bases at J; junction bases unmatched: 7. CDR1 and CDR2 from the germline V gene are SGHRS and YFSETQ. CDR3 length: 15 amino acids. CDR3 protein: CASRQGLAGEVEQFF. The CDR3 nucleotides read TGCGCCAGCAGACAGGGACTAGCGGGAGAGGTTGAGCAGTTCTTC.

The V call is TRBV6-1, the J call TRBJ2-7; the match to TRBD1 covers 8 bases. Looked up from germline, CDR1 is MNHNS and CDR2 is SASEGT. The CDR3 is 15 residues long. V gave up 5 bases and J gave up 6 bases; unmatched junction bases: 12. The chain's CDR3 is CASSSAPGQASEQYF. CDR3 in DNA: TGTGCCAGCAGTTCCGCGCCGGGACAGGCCTCCGAGCAGTACTTC.

This rearrangement joins TRBV7-4 to TRBJ2-7; 8 positions match TRBD2. V was pared by 4 bases and J by 5 bases, with 13 bases of the junction left unmatched. The CDR3 length is 16 residues. Per germline, CDR1 SGHVT and CDR2 SQSDAQ. The CDR3 nucleotides read TGTGCCAGCAGCTCAATTGTAAAAGCGGGAGAAGACGAGCAGTACTTC. Its translation is CASSSIVKAGEDEQYF.

V usage is TRBV27 and J usage is TRBJ2-7; TRBD2 matches 12 bases. The J call may not be correct, given that the DNA end is closer to TRBJ2-5. Germline values: CDR1 MNHEY, CDR2 SMNVEV (reference sequence). The CDR3 contains 16 residues. CDR3 in DNA: TGTGCCAGCAGTCTCCGGACTAGCGGGGTTGGGGAGACCCAGTACTTC. Translating it yields CASSLRTSGVGETQYF.

The chain joins TRBV20-1 to TRBJ2-7, with D perhaps matching TRBD2 (6 bases). The germline gives CDR1 DFQATT, CDR2 SNEGSKA (reference sequence). V gave up 3 bases and J gave up 0 bases, with 12 bases separating them. This CDR3 spans 14 amino acids. For the CDR3, the DNA is TGCAGTGCTAGGGGGGGACCGCACTCCTACGAGCAGTACTTC. This codes for CSARGGPHSYEQYF.

This clonotype came up a few times. This chain uses TRBV5-1 with TRBJ2-1, with 8 bases fitting TRBD2. The CDR3 has 15 amino acids. The trim removed 0 bases at V and 7 bases at J, leaving 6 bases unmatched. Germline CDR1 SGHRS, CDR2 YFSETQ. The CDR3 spells CASSLGSGGRNEQFF. The CDR3 DNA is TGCGCCAGCAGCTTGGGAAGCGGGGGAAGGAATGAGCAGTTCTTC.

The rearrangement joins TRBV6-6 to TRBJ2-7; TRBD1 matches 7 bases. After removal of 7 bases from V and 0 bases from J, the junction contained 3 bases not matched to a gene. This CDR3 region has 13 residues. Germline V lookup: CDR1 MNHNY, CDR2 SVGAGI (reference sequence). The CDR3 region is CASTWTGSYEQYF. In DNA form, the CDR3 reads TGTGCCAGCACCTGGACAGGCTCCTACGAGCAGTACTTC.

This chain connects TRBV5-4 to TRBJ2-7, with TRBD1 identical over 9 bases. The germline CDR1 and CDR2 sequences are SGHNT and YYREEE (reference sequence). The CDR3 covers 17 residues. After removal of 4 bases from V and 7 bases from J, the junction contained 18 bases not matched to a gene. The CDR3 sequence is CASSNRDREGLSGEQYF. The CDR3 DNA is TGTGCCAGCAGCAACCGGGACAGGGAAGGCCTTTCGGGGGAGCAGTACTTC.

The gene calls are TRBV7-9 and TRBJ2-5; D is possibly TRBD1 or TRBD2 (7 bases each). CDR1 is SEHNR, CDR2 FQNEAQ, per germline (reference sequence). The CDR3 totals 16 residues. V dropped 4 bases and J dropped 4 bases, with 19 bases sitting between them. The CDR3 DNA is TGTGCCAGCAGCTCCACCGACAGGGACTACAGAGAGACCCAGTACTTC. Its protein product is CASSSTDRDYRETQYF.

Only a few counts were recorded for this clonotype. The gene calls are TRBV7-9 and TRBJ1-4; D is uncertain. CDR3 length: 17 residues. V lost 1 base and J 0 bases, leaving 12 bases between the germline ends. CDR1 SEHNR and CDR2 FQNEAQ come from the germline V gene (reference sequence). This CDR3 is CASSLDLVGPTNEKLFF. Written as DNA, the CDR3 is TGTGCCAGCAGCTTAGATTTAGTCGGTCCAACTAATGAAAAACTGTTTTTT.

The sample holds a few counts of this clonotype. The chain carries TRBV29-1 and TRBJ2-1, with 14 bases that match TRBD2. Germline V gene lookup returns CDR1 SQVTM and CDR2 ANQGSEA. V lost 4 bases and J lost 2; bases outside the gene matches: 13. The CDR3 length is 19 residues. The CDR3 DNA reads TGCAGCGTTGGTGCCGGGACTAGCGGGAGTGGGGACCCCTACAATGAGCAGTTCTTC. This gives the protein CSVGAGTSGSGDPYNEQFF.

This chain joins TRBV29-1 and TRBJ1-1, with a tentative D call TRBD1 (5 bases). The ends were cut back, 6 bases at V and 5 bases at J, with 13 bases in the middle. Germline V lookup: CDR1 SQVTM, CDR2 ANQGSEA. This CDR3 comprises 12 residues. In DNA form, the CDR3 reads TGCAGCGTGTTGAGAGGGGCGACTGAAGCTTTCTTT. Translating gives CSVLRGATEAFF.